Following are 10 T cell receptor beta chains from one sample sequenced in a study of T cell repertoires in cytomegalovirus infection. TCRdb analysed the reads with MiXCR anew, one entry per CDR3 protein. The table has a few hundred thousand distinct CDR3 sequences, 26% seen once; the top ten hold roughly an eighth. The sample comprised PBMCs. These receptors originate from a human donor in good health (CMV status not recorded). Some clones in this sample may be carry-over from other donors' samples.

The chain combines TRBV5-6 with TRBJ2-7; 9 bases match TRBD2. This CDR3 spans 16 amino acids. The germline V gene has CDR1 SGHDT and CDR2 YYEEEE. The J segment lost 2 bases and the V segment lost 2 bases, leaving 8 bases of the junction unmatched. The CDR3 sequence: CASSFLLAGETYEQYF. In DNA, the CDR3 is TGTGCCAGCAGCTTCCTCTTAGCGGGAGAAACCTACGAGCAGTACTTC.

This clonotype came up a few times. CDR3 DNA: TGTGCCATCGCTACGGACTATTCTAATGAGCAGTTCTTC. Its protein product is CAIATDYSNEQFF. The V call is TRBV10-3, the J call TRBJ2-1; possible D gene TRBD2, 6 bases. This CDR3 contains 13 residues. The germline V and J ends were trimmed by 8 bases and 7 bases, with 15 bases remaining between them. Per the germline V gene, CDR1 is ENHRY and CDR2 is SYGVKD.

The rearrangement links TRBV6-8 to TRBJ2-1, with D tentatively TRBD2 (5 bases). Germline V gene data show CDR1 as MNHGY and CDR2 as SAAAGT. This CDR3 is built from 15 residues. V was clipped by 4 bases and J by 9 bases, with 19 bases between them. The chain's CDR3 is CASSSVGGSLSEQFF. In DNA form, the CDR3 reads TGTGCCAGCAGTTCCGTCGGAGGATCCTTGAGTGAGCAGTTCTTC.

The rearrangement links TRBV2 to TRBJ1-2; 10 bases match TRBD1. The CDR3 has 15 amino acids. The V and J ends lost 4 bases and 4 bases, in that order; junction bases with no gene match: 6. Germline CDR1 is SNHLY and CDR2 is FYNNEI. The CDR3 sequence is CASSGQTGGAYGYTF. In DNA, the CDR3 is TGTGCCAGCAGTGGCCAGACAGGGGGCGCCTATGGCTACACCTTC.

This chain links TRBV12-3 or TRBV12-4 with TRBJ2-5, with 9 bases aligning to TRBD2. CDR3 length equals 16 residues. V lost 3 bases, J lost 5 bases, and 10 bases stayed unmatched. The CDR3 DNA reads as TGTGCCAGCAGTTTTGACGGCGGGAGGGCCAGGGAGACCCAGTACTTC. Translating it yields CASSFDGGRARETQYF.

Many counts were recorded for this clonotype. The J gene is TRBJ1-3, the V gene TRBV7-2; D is undetermined. The CDR3 extends over 14 amino acids. Trimming stripped 1 base from V and 3 bases from J, with 7 bases between. Germline lookup yields CDR1 SGHTA and CDR2 FQGNSA. CDR3 sequence: CASSLGGIGNTIYF. As DNA, the CDR3 is TGTGCCAGCAGCTTAGGAGGGATTGGAAACACCATATATTTT.

This clonotype appeared a few times. V is TRBV6-2 or TRBV6-3 and J is TRBJ2-3, with TRBD1 identical over 10 bases. V was pared by 2 bases and J by 0 bases, with 5 bases of the junction left unmatched. Looked up from germline, CDR1 is MNHEY and CDR2 is SVGEGT. The CDR3 extends over 17 amino acids. The CDR3 spells CASSYGTGESSTDTQYF. CDR3 nucleotide sequence: TGTGCCAGCAGTTACGGGACAGGGGAATCTAGCACAGATACGCAGTATTTT.

J is TRBJ2-2 and V is TRBV10-3, with 8 bases that match TRBD1. This CDR3 has 15 amino acids. Per germline, CDR1 ENHRY and CDR2 SYGVKD. J was trimmed by 0 bases and V by 6 bases; bases with no gene match: 3. The CDR3 coding sequence is TGTGCCATCAGGGGGACAGGCACGAACACCGGGGAGCTGTTTTTT. Protein product: CAIRGTGTNTGELFF.

The chain uses TRBV4-1 and TRBJ2-1; TRBD2 agrees at 10 bases. Germline-derived CDR1 and CDR2 are MGHRA and YSYEKL. After removal of 2 bases from V and 5 bases from J, the junction contained 9 bases not matched to a gene. This CDR3 spans 17 amino acids. The CDR3 loop reads CASSQSSGRVDNNEQFF. For the CDR3, the DNA is TGCGCCAGCAGCCAATCCAGCGGGAGGGTCGATAACAATGAGCAGTTCTTC.

The genes are TRBV3-1 and TRBJ2-1, with 11 bases matching TRBD2. The CDR3 has 15 amino acids. Germline-derived CDR1 and CDR2 are LGHDT and YNNKEL (reference sequence). With 5 bases clipped from V and 6 bases from J, the junction kept 6 bases outside the gene matches. The CDR3 protein is CASSVATSGTNEQFF. The CDR3 region has the DNA TGTGCCAGCAGCGTTGCGACTAGCGGGACCAATGAGCAGTTCTTC.